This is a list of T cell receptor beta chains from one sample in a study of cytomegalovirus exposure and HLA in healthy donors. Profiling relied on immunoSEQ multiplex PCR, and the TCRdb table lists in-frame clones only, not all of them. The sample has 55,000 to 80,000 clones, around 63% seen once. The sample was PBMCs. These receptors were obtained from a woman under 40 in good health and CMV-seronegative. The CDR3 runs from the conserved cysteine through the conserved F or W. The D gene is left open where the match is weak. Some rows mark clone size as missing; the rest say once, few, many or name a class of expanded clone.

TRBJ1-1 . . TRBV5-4 CASRRHGGSTEAFF TGTGCCAGCAGGCGACATGGGGGGAGCACTGAAGCTTTCTTT
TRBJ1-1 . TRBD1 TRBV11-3 CASSLAGTDTEAFF TGTGCCAGCAGCTTAGCCGGGACAGACACTGAAGCTTTCTTT
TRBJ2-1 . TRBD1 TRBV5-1 CASSLTGTAYGNEQFF TGCGCCAGCAGCTTAACCGGGACAGCCTATGGTAATGAGCAGTTCTTC
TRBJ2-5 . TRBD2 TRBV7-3 CASSLKSSGEWTQYF TGTGCCAGCAGCTTAAAGTCTAGCGGGGAGTGGACCCAGTACTTC
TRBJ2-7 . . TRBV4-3 CASSQDEAGNRFEQYF TGCGCCAGCAGCCAAGATGAAGCAGGGAACCGCTTCGAGCAGTACTTC
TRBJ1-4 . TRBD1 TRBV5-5 CARSLTQGMEKLFF TGTGCCAGAAGCTTGACACAGGGGATGGAAAAACTGTTTTTT
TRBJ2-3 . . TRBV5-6 CASSLGSIGATQYF TGTGCCAGCAGCTTGGGTTCCATCGGAGCTACGCAGTATTTT
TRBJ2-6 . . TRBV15 CATSGVRGSGANVLTF TGTGCCACCAGCGGGGTCAGAGGGTCTGGGGCCAACGTCCTGACTTTC
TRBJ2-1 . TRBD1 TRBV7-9 CASSSQGLRDNEQFF TGTGCCAGCAGCTCACAGGGGTTAAGGGACAATGAGCAGTTCTTC
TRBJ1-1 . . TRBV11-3 CASSLEGADTEAFF TGTGCCAGCAGCTTAGAGGGGGCGGACACTGAAGCTTTCTTT
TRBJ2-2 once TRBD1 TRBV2 CASSEYGGQAGELFF TGTGCCAGCAGTGAATATGGGGGACAGGCCGGGGAGCTGTTTTTT
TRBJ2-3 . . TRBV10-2 CASRALDTDTQYF TGCGCCAGCAGAGCACTAGATACAGATACGCAGTATTTT
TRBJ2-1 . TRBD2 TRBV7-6 CASSLQRGNLDEQFF TGTGCCAGCAGCTTACAGCGGGGAAATCTTGATGAGCAGTTCTTC
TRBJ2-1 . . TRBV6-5 CASSFRGAYNEQFF TGTGCCAGCAGCTTCAGGGGTGCCTACAATGAGCAGTTCTTC
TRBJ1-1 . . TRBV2 CASSFSVRNTEAFF TGTGCCAGCAGTTTTTCGGTAAGGAACACTGAAGCTTTCTTT
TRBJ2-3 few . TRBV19 CASTRAGTQYF TGTGCCAGTACCAGAGCAGGTACGCAGTATTTT
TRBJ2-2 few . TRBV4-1 CASSPVNTGELFF TGTGCCAGCAGCCCGGTTAACACCGGGGAGCTGTTTTTT
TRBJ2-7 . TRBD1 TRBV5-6 CASSLRQGDYEQYF TGTGCCAGCAGCCTGAGACAGGGGGACTACGAGCAGTACTTC
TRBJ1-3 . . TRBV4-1 CASSQAGVRSGNTIYF TGCGCCAGCAGCCAAGCCGGGGTCCGAAGTGGAAACACCATATATTTT
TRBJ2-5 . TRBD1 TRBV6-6 CASRLGTGRLETQYF TGTGCCAGCAGACTAGGGACAGGACGCTTGGAGACCCAGTACTTC
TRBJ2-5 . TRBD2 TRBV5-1 CASSLSGLAGRQTQYF TGCGCCAGCAGCTTGAGTGGACTAGCGGGGCGTCAGACCCAGTACTTC
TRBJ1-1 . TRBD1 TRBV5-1 CASFRTGDTEAFF TGCGCCAGCTTTCGGACAGGGGACACTGAAGCTTTCTTT
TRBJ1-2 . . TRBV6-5 CASSYLADLDGYTF TGTGCCAGCAGTTACTTGGCAGATTTGGATGGCTACACCTTC
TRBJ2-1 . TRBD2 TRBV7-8 CAAAGGIENEQFF TGTGCCGCAGCGGGGGGCATCGAAAATGAGCAGTTCTTC
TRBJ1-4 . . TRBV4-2 CASSQVAGLNEKLFF TGTGCCAGCAGCCAAGTGGCGGGACTTAATGAAAAACTGTTTTTT